The next 7 T cell receptor beta chains were all read from a single sample in a study of blood T cells in healthy people across ages. A sample-barcoded 5' primer and a J-beta primer mix were used in a second PCR of roughly 7 to 11 cycles. TCRdb reprocessed the 5' RACE reads via MiXCR and lists one record per CDR3 protein. The repertoire holds about 320,000 distinct CDR3 sequences, around 30% seen once, with approximately 30% in the top ten. Material for sequencing was blood. The source is a woman in her 70s in good health.

This clonotype appeared many times. The V and J genes are TRBV7-2 and TRBJ1-1; D gene ambiguous. The CDR3 runs to 13 residues. Germline lookup yields CDR1 SGHTA and CDR2 FQGNSA. Trimming removed 2 bases from V and 5 bases from J, with 9 bases in between. The CDR3 region has the DNA TGTGCCAGCAGCTTAAATGTCAGGACTGAAGCTTTCTTT. It codes for CASSLNVRTEAFF.

The CDR3 nucleotides read TGCAGTGCGAGATCAAGCGGGGCGGGAGACAATGAGCAGTTCTTC. Its translation: CSARSSGAGDNEQFF. This chain uses TRBV20-1 with TRBJ2-1, with TRBD2 matching 7 bases. The CDR3 spans 15 residues. With V trimmed by 6 bases and J by 5 bases, 13 bases remained unmatched. The germline V gene encodes CDR1 DFQATT and CDR2 SNEGSKA (reference sequence).

The gene calls are TRBV14 and TRBJ2-4; D ambiguous. Germline CDR1 SGHDN, CDR2 FVKESK. Trimming took off 0 bases at V and 1 base at J, with 19 bases between the two ends. The CDR3 spans 19 residues. CDR3 DNA sequence: TGTGCCAGCAGCCAAGAATTAGGAGCGCCTGGGATGGCCAAAAACATTCAGTACTTC. Translation: CASSQELGAPGMAKNIQYF.

The rearrangement links TRBV5-1 to TRBJ1-4; D not certain. Germline V gene sequence: CDR1 SGHRS, CDR2 YFSETQ. The CDR3 has 14 amino acids. V was clipped by 0 bases and J by 4 bases, with 7 bases between them. As DNA, the CDR3 is TGCGCCAGCAGCTTGGCAGGACTTAATGAAAAACTGTTTTTT. Residues: CASSLAGLNEKLFF.

The chain joins TRBV9 to TRBJ1-4; TRBD1 agrees at 11 bases. The ends lost 3 bases at V and 0 bases at J; junction bases unmatched: 7. Germline V gives CDR1 SGDLS, CDR2 YYNGEE. This CDR3 has 18 residues. The CDR3 loop is CASSEGTGGTATNEKLFF. CDR3 coding DNA: TGTGCCAGCAGCGAGGGGACAGGGGGAACCGCAACTAATGAAAAACTGTTTTTT.

Here the CDR3 reads CSARKMTVQETQYF. The DNA of the CDR3 is TGCAGTGCTAGAAAGATGACGGTTCAAGAGACCCAGTACTTC. V gene TRBV20-1 combines with J gene TRBJ2-5, with D unclear. V lost 2 bases and J lost 2, with 12 bases in between. The CDR3 extends over 14 amino acids. In germline, CDR1 is DFQATT, CDR2 SNEGSKA (reference sequence).

This clonotype appeared a few times. The CDR3 here is CASSHTSGPSYNEQFF. CDR3 coding DNA: TGTGCCAGCAGCCATACTAGCGGGCCCTCCTACAATGAGCAGTTCTTC. This sequence joins TRBV3-1 and TRBJ2-1, with 9 nucleotides matching TRBD2. The length of the CDR3 is 16 residues. V shed 3 bases and J 0 bases; nucleotides not matched to a gene: 3. The germline V gene encodes CDR1 LGHDT and CDR2 YNNKEL (reference sequence).